The TCR beta chain described here comes from a study of T cell responses to AZD1222 COVID-19 vaccine. General study points: In a largely white British group with more females than males, clonal diversity was possibly underestimated. Only six or seven AZD1222 recipients were seropositive at baseline. Epitopes outside B.1.351 and B.1.1.7 mutated regions reportedly drew nearly half of spike TCRs. With dominance at 160-218 and 743-854, vaccine-associated CD4 TCRs spanned spike.

This table comes from immunoSEQ multiplex PCR, and its TCRdb copy is limited to in-frame clones, with some not included. The data hold about 120,000 clones, with about 90% observed a single time. In regard to this clone: What it binds is not known.

The sample in question was peripheral blood, obtained on day 0 of AZD1222 vaccination. This clonotype originated in an adult in good health.

The CDR3 loop is CASSSTGGPGRHYGYTF. The CDR3 DNA reads as TGTGCCAGCAGTTCCACAGGGGGCCCCGGGAGGCACTATGGCTACACCTTC. The V call is TRBV21-1, the J call TRBJ1-2; the table's D call TRBD1 went unverified against the DNA. TRBV21-1 is given as a pseudogene. The CDR3 totals 17 residues.